The clone carrying this TCR beta chain was detected only a few times. As for time point: pretreatment peripheral blood. Each patient presented with locally advanced or metastatic urothelial carcinoma. CDR1 is ENHRY and CDR2 is SYGVKD in the germline V gene. The CDR3 consists of 12 residues. V lost 8 bases and J lost 4, with 10 bases in between. Repertoires were generated with immunoSEQ multiplex PCR, while TCRdb's copy carries only in-frame clones and drops some. The data contain 70,000 to 80,000 clones, around four fifths of them seen just once; the ten biggest clones take up approximately 6.7%. This sample stems from a study of PD-L1 blockade in urothelial cancer. Study-level information: Reported median T cell count for blood samples was 140,000 to 150,000.

The chain carries TRBV10-3 and TRBJ2-3, with D perhaps TRBD2 (5 bases). The specimen was PBMCs, collected around atezolizumab (anti-PD-L1) treatment. The TCR sequence derives from a man between 40 and 49 years old with urothelial cancer. CDR3 region: CAISREPDTQYF. For the CDR3, the DNA is TGTGCCATCTCGAGGGAGCCAGATACGCAGTATTTT.